The next 11 T cell receptor beta chains were all read from a single sample in a study of blood T cell repertoires in COVID-19. Clones were sequenced by immunoSEQ multiplex PCR, and TCRdb holds only the in-frame ones, with some missing. In the table there are fewer than 200,000 clones, 75% to 90% of which are singletons. Material: peripheral blood. All receptors derive from a woman aged 80 or over with active or convalescent COVID-19.

The rearrangement links TRBV2 to TRBJ1-1, with a weak D call TRBD1 (5 bases). The CDR3 runs 12 residues. Germline V gene data show CDR1 as SNHLY and CDR2 as FYNNEI. Trimming removed 6 bases at V and 6 bases at J, with 11 bases between. CDR3: CASRPQDAEAFF. CDR3 DNA sequence: TGTGCCAGCAGGCCACAGGATGCTGAAGCTTTCTTT. Looking up the rest from reference TRBV2 and TRBJ1-1 gives the full variable domain: EPEVTQTPSHQVTQMGQEVILRCVPISNHLYFYWYRQILGQKVEFLVSFYNNEISEKSEIFDDQFSVERPDGSNFTLKIRSTKLEDSAMYFCASRPQDAEAFFGQGTRLTVV.

This chain joins TRBV5-4 and TRBJ2-6; 8 bases are a match to TRBD1. Germline CDR1 SGHNT, CDR2 YYREEE (reference sequence). V trimming: 4 bases; J trimming: 0 bases; junction bases outside the gene matches: 6. The CDR3 spans 17 residues. The DNA of the CDR3 is TGTGCCAGCAGCGCAGGGGGCTCCAGCTCTGGGGCCAACGTCCTGACTTTC. Translated: CASSAGGSSSGANVLTF.

V usage is TRBV2 and J usage is TRBJ1-1; D might be TRBD1 (6 bases). CDR1 and CDR2 from the germline V gene are SNHLY and FYNNEI. V lost 10 bases, J lost 3 bases, and 18 bases lay in between. CDR3 size: 14 residues. DNA of the CDR3: TGTGCCACCACCGAGAGGGGGGGGGACACTGAAGCTTTCTTT. Encoded protein: CATTERGGDTEAFF. Using reference TRBV2 and TRBJ1-1 for the parts outside the CDR3, the full variable domain is EPEVTQTPSHQVTQMGQEVILRCVPISNHLYFYWYRQILGQKVEFLVSFYNNEISEKSEIFDDQFSVERPDGSNFTLKIRSTKLEDSAMYFCATTERGGDTEAFFGQGTRLTVV.

The V call is TRBV3-1 (or the pseudogene TRBV3-2), the J call TRBJ1-3; D gene unclear. V was trimmed by 5 bases and J by 3 bases, leaving 11 bases between them. Germline V lookup: CDR1 LGHDT, CDR2 YNNKEL (reference sequence). CDR3 length equals 14 residues. This chain's CDR3 is CASSTQHSGNTIYF. DNA for the CDR3: TGTGCCAGCAGCACCCAACACAGTGGAAACACCATATATTTT.

The gene calls are TRBV7-9 and TRBJ1-6; possibly TRBD1 for D (5 bases). Per the germline V gene, CDR1 is SEHNR and CDR2 is FQNEAQ (reference sequence). The V end lost 4 bases, the J end lost 9 bases, and 13 bases lay between the germline ends. The CDR3 loop spans 14 amino acids. The CDR3 loop reads CASSSREIGSPLHF. DNA for the CDR3: TGTGCCAGCAGCTCCAGGGAAATTGGTTCACCCCTCCACTTT.

This rearrangement joins TRBV19 to TRBJ1-1; TRBD1 aligns across 7 bases. J was trimmed by 6 bases and V by 5 bases; bases with no gene match: 3. In germline, CDR1 is LNHDA, CDR2 SQIVND (reference sequence). There are 12 residues in the CDR3. CDR3 loop: CASSVGTAEAFF. The CDR3 bases are TGTGCCAGTAGTGTAGGGACAGCTGAAGCTTTCTTT.

This chain connects TRBV7-9 to TRBJ1-4; TRBD1 aligns across 7 bases. V lost 2 bases to trimming and J lost 7 bases; unmatched junction nucleotides: 4. Germline-derived CDR1 and CDR2 are SEHNR and FQNEAQ (reference sequence). This CDR3 has 14 amino acids. DNA for the CDR3: TGTGCCAGCAGCTTACAGGGGGTGGGTGAAAAACTGTTTTTT. It specifies CASSLQGVGEKLFF.

The rearrangement links TRBV7-3 to TRBJ2-6, with 12 bases lining up with TRBD2. J lost 1 base, V lost 5 bases, and 6 bases had no gene match. Germline V gene lookup returns CDR1 SGHTA and CDR2 FQGTGA. The CDR3 is 18 amino acids. The CDR3 reads CASSPRLAGASGANVLTF. The CDR3 DNA follows: TGTGCCAGCAGCCCCAGACTAGCGGGGGCATCTGGGGCCAACGTCCTGACTTTC.

The V and J genes are TRBV7-2 and TRBJ2-7, with 10 nucleotides matching TRBD2. V lost 1 base, J lost 3 bases, and 6 bases stayed unmatched. The CDR3 spans 16 residues. Germline V gene sequence: CDR1 SGHTA, CDR2 FQGNSA. The CDR3 spells CASSLDWTSGFYEQYF. CDR3 coding DNA: TGTGCCAGCAGCTTAGACTGGACTAGCGGTTTCTACGAGCAGTACTTC.

The V and J genes are TRBV6-5 and TRBJ1-6; D gene ambiguous. V lost 2 bases and J 5 bases, leaving 7 bases between the germline ends. This CDR3 is 14 amino acids long. Germline CDR1 is MNHEY and CDR2 is SVGAGI. The CDR3 DNA reads as TGTGCCAGCAGTTACCCTGAGGATAATTCACCCCTCCACTTT. It codes for CASSYPEDNSPLHF.

The gene calls are TRBV18 and TRBJ1-4, with unresolved D. Germline-derived CDR1 and CDR2 are KGHSH and LQKENI. Trimming removed 1 base from V and 6 bases from J, with 9 bases in between. The CDR3 has 14 residues. This CDR3 reads CASSPRLLDEKLFF. CDR3 sequence (DNA): TGTGCCAGCTCACCACGGCTTTTGGATGAAAAACTGTTTTTT.